Below, one TCR beta chain is given with its context. The antigen remains unidentified. The sample comes from a study of T cell responses to AZD1222 COVID-19 vaccine. Whole-study findings and limits: Targets within unmutated variant regions were reportedly found for nearly half of spike-specific TCRs. The number of AZD1222 recipients seropositive at baseline was only 5 to 7. CD4 TCRs covered the whole spike, strongest at regions 160-218 and 743-854.

TCRdb's table, derived via immunoSEQ multiplex PCR, lists solely in-frame clones and lacks some. The data show around 160,000 clones, around 86% seen once. The CDR3 is made up of 15 amino acids. Germline V gene sequence: CDR1 SGHNT, CDR2 YYREEE (reference sequence). V was pared by 5 bases and J by 4 bases, with 11 bases of the junction left unmatched. Source: peripheral blood, taken on day 0 of MenACWY control vaccination. The J gene is TRBJ1-2, the V gene TRBV5-4, with 7 bases lining up with TRBD1. This sequence was found in an adult in good health. The chain's CDR3 is CASRPGTASFYGYTF. In nucleotides, the CDR3 is TGTGCCAGCAGACCCGGGACAGCTTCCTTCTATGGCTACACCTTC.